Listed here are 26 T cell receptor beta chains from one sample, sequenced in a study of CD8 T cells in Susac syndrome. Reverse transcription used about 0.5 to 1 ug RNA and random hexamers. Using its own MiXCR run on the immunoSEQ multiplex PCR reads, TCRdb lists one record per CDR3 protein. The data contain a few hundred thousand distinct CDR3 sequences, approximately 95% of them seen just once; the ten biggest clones take up about 0.091%. Sequenced input: CD4+ T cells from PBMCs. These TCRs come from a human donor with multiple sclerosis.

V and J are TRBV4-1 and TRBJ2-2; 7 positions agree with TRBD2. Germline lookup yields CDR1 MGHRA and CDR2 YSYEKL. V lost 0 bases, J lost 4 bases, and 11 bases stayed unmatched. The CDR3 totals 18 residues. The DNA for the CDR3 is TGCGCCAGCAGCCAAGATACCCTAGCCGGGGGGAGCACCGGGGAGCTGTTTTTT. Amino acid sequence: CASSQDTLAGGSTGELFF.

This clonotype was recorded once. In DNA, the CDR3 is TGTGCCAGCAGAGTTTTCCACAGAGACACTGAAGCTTTCTTT. It translates to CASRVFHRDTEAFF. The V and J genes are TRBV2 and TRBJ1-1, with no clear D. Germline assignment: CDR1 SNHLY and CDR2 FYNNEI. V was trimmed by 6 bases and J by 3 bases, leaving 14 bases between them. The CDR3 has 14 amino acids.

The V call is TRBV3-1, the J call TRBJ1-2; 7 positions agree with TRBD1. The CDR3 length is 13 residues. V lost 5 bases, J lost 4 bases, and 4 bases stayed unmatched. Looked up from germline, CDR1 is LGHDT and CDR2 is YNNKEL (reference sequence). The CDR3 sequence is CASSAGTAYGYTF. CDR3 bases: TGTGCCAGCAGCGCGGGGACAGCCTATGGCTACACCTTC.

The V call is TRBV4-1, the J call TRBJ2-3, with TRBD2 matching 10 bases. The CDR3 runs 16 residues. CDR1 is MGHRA, CDR2 YSYEKL, per germline. Losses at the gene ends were 1 base for V and 3 bases for J; bases not matched to a gene: 4. CDR3 bases: TGCGCCAGCAGCCAAGGGCTAGCGGGAGTAACAGATACGCAGTATTTT. Residues: CASSQGLAGVTDTQYF.

V gene TRBV7-2 combines with J gene TRBJ2-1, with a weak D call TRBD2 (5 bases). Deletions cut 2 bases from V and 4 bases from J, with 9 bases between. Per the germline V gene, CDR1 is SGHTA and CDR2 is FQGNSA. The length of the CDR3 is 14 residues. The CDR3 sequence is CASSLSLAYNEQFF. DNA of the CDR3: TGTGCCAGCAGCTTATCCCTAGCTTACAATGAGCAGTTCTTC.

The chain is built from TRBV9 and TRBJ2-1, with TRBD1 as a possible D gene (5 bases). The CDR3 spans 16 residues. Looked up from germline, CDR1 is SGDLS and CDR2 is YYNGEE. With 1 base removed from V and 6 bases from J, the gap between germline ends came to 17 bases. The DNA of the CDR3 is TGTGCCAGCAGCGTAAAGGGGTACCCATGGGGCAATGAGCAGTTCTTC. Protein product: CASSVKGYPWGNEQFF.

This chain uses TRBV28 with TRBJ2-7; D remains ambiguous. This CDR3 has 15 amino acids. V lost 6 bases, J lost 4 bases, and 19 bases lay in between. CDR1 and CDR2 from the germline V gene are MDHEN and SYDVKM. The DNA of the CDR3 is TGTGCCAGCAGCACCCCCAGTGGCAGGTTTTACGAGCAGTACTTC. Protein: CASSTPSGRFYEQYF.

The chain couples TRBV20-1 to TRBJ2-7; 8 bases line up with TRBD1. The junction had 11 bases not matched to a gene; V was cut back by 6 bases and J by 4 bases. Germline values: CDR1 DFQATT, CDR2 SNEGSKA (reference sequence). The CDR3 length is 14 residues. The CDR3 here is CSADRTGRSYEQYF. The CDR3 bases are TGCAGTGCAGACAGGACAGGGCGTTCTTACGAGCAGTACTTC.

The rearrangement joins TRBV7-2 to TRBJ2-1; either TRBD1 or TRBD2 may fit D (5 bases each). CDR1 and CDR2 (germline): SGHTA, FQGNSA. Trimming pared 2 bases from V and 5 bases from J, leaving 16 bases between. The CDR3 runs 16 residues. In nucleotides, the CDR3 is TGTGCCAGCAGCTTACTGACCGGGACCATCAACAATGAGCAGTTCTTC. Translating gives CASSLLTGTINNEQFF.

This sequence joins TRBV20-1 and TRBJ2-6; 9 bases map to TRBD1. Per the germline V gene, CDR1 is DFQATT and CDR2 is SNEGSKA (reference sequence). J gave up 3 bases and V 7 bases, and 10 bases lay outside the gene matches. The CDR3 contains 16 residues. The CDR3 is CSVPIQGAGGANVLTF. The CDR3 nucleotides read TGCAGTGTCCCCATACAGGGGGCTGGTGGGGCCAACGTCCTGACTTTC.

The chain is built from TRBV29-1 and TRBJ2-5, with 7 nucleotides matching TRBD2. The CDR3 consists of 11 residues. The junction had 7 bases not matched to a gene; V was cut back by 8 bases and J by 7 bases. Germline assignment: CDR1 SQVTM and CDR2 ANQGSEA. The CDR3 coding sequence is TGCAGCCTTTACTTAGCGGGGACCCAGTACTTC. Its protein is CSLYLAGTQYF.

The V gene is TRBV18, the J gene TRBJ1-2, with 7 bases fitting TRBD1. Germline lookup yields CDR1 KGHSH and CDR2 LQKENI. V shed 1 base, J shed 4 bases, and the junction held 9 bases outside the gene matches. The CDR3 contains 16 residues. CDR3 bases: TGTGCCAGCTCACCACGGGAGCAGGGGGGTGCCTATGGCTACACCTTC. Translated, it gives CASSPREQGGAYGYTF.

The chain links TRBV6-6 to TRBJ1-1, with D maybe TRBD1 (6 bases). The CDR3 has 15 residues. Germline CDR1 reads MNHNY; CDR2 reads SVGAGI (reference sequence). V was trimmed by 0 bases and J by 3 bases, leaving 11 bases between them. The CDR3 region is CASSYSRGLHTEAFF. The CDR3 region has the DNA TGTGCCAGCAGTTACTCTCGGGGGCTACACACTGAAGCTTTCTTT.

This clonotype appeared a single time. The V call is TRBV20-1, the J call TRBJ2-5; D ambiguous. Germline CDR1 and CDR2: DFQATT and SNEGSKA (reference sequence). The V gene lost 5 bases and the J gene lost 7 bases, with 14 bases spanning the gap. This CDR3 has 12 residues. The chain's CDR3 is CSAPVSLGTQYF. Written as DNA, the CDR3 is TGCAGTGCTCCCGTTAGCCTGGGGACCCAGTACTTC.

The CDR3 here is CSARVDYYEQYF. The CDR3 DNA sequence: TGCAGTGCTAGAGTTGATTACTACGAGCAGTACTTC. V usage is TRBV20-1 and J usage is TRBJ2-7, with unresolved D. Trimming pared 1 base from V and 3 bases from J, leaving 7 bases between. Germline V gene lookup returns CDR1 DFQATT and CDR2 SNEGSKA (reference sequence). The CDR3 length is 12 residues.

This clonotype is a singleton in its sample. The V call is TRBV20-1, the J call TRBJ2-1; D unclear. Germline-derived CDR1 and CDR2 are DFQATT and SNEGSKA (reference sequence). Between the trimmed V and J ends, which lost 3 bases and 4 bases, there was a span of 10 bases. The CDR3 has 13 amino acids. The CDR3 spells CSAREATYNEQFF. In DNA form, the CDR3 reads TGCAGTGCTAGGGAAGCCACGTACAATGAGCAGTTCTTC.

The rearrangement uses TRBV9 and TRBJ1-2; D is uncertain. Trimming cost V 4 bases and J 2 bases, with 6 bases left between them. There are 12 residues in the CDR3. Looked up from germline, CDR1 is SGDLS and CDR2 is YYNGEE. The CDR3 loop reads CASSRQNYGYTF. The DNA for the CDR3 is TGTGCCAGCAGCCGGCAGAACTATGGCTACACCTTC.

This clonotype was seen a few times. The chain joins TRBV9 to TRBJ1-6; TRBD1 might be the D (5 bases). Per the germline V gene, CDR1 is SGDLS and CDR2 is YYNGEE. This CDR3 has 14 amino acids. V was pared by 4 bases and J by 6 bases, with 11 bases between. The DNA of the CDR3 is TGTGCCAGCAGCCTTCGCGGGGCTAATTCACCCCTCCACTTT. Its protein product is CASSLRGANSPLHF.

This clonotype has a single count. V and J are TRBV30 and TRBJ2-7, with D perhaps matching TRBD2 (7 bases). Germline V CDR1 and CDR2: GTSNPN, SVGIG (reference sequence). The length of the CDR3 is 14 residues. Trimming left V 2 bases short and J 2 bases short, with 13 bases between. CDR3 in amino acids: CAWSLMGGPYEQYF. The CDR3 bases are TGTGCCTGGAGTCTAATGGGGGGGCCCTACGAGCAGTACTTC.

The chain has TRBV23-1 and TRBJ1-2, with a tentative D call TRBD1 (5 bases). TRBV23-1 is placed among ORFs of uncertain function. V was cut by 0 bases and J by 3 bases, with 11 bases left in between. CDR3 length: 15 residues. The CDR3, as DNA: TGCGCCAGCAGTCAATCGGGGGGGTCGGACTATGGCTACACCTTC. Protein sequence: CASSQSGGSDYGYTF.

This clonotype appeared once. CDR3 sequence reads: CASSRSPGHYGYTF. CDR3 nucleotide sequence: TGTGCCAGCAGCCGGTCACCGGGGCACTATGGCTACACCTTC. This chain links TRBV9 with TRBJ1-2; tentatively, D is TRBD1 (5 bases). CDR3 length equals 14 residues. Germline V gene sequence: CDR1 SGDLS, CDR2 YYNGEE. Trimming removed 4 bases from V and 3 bases from J, with 13 bases in between.

The chain carries TRBV27 and TRBJ2-3, with 13 bases matching TRBD2. From germline, CDR1 is MNHEY and CDR2 SMNVEV (reference sequence). The ends lost 7 bases at V and 4 bases at J; junction bases unmatched: 11. This CDR3 has 17 residues. DNA for the CDR3: TGTGCCAGCAAAAAAGGACTAGCGGGAGTGCATCCAGATACGCAGTATTTT. Translated, it gives CASKKGLAGVHPDTQYF.

The V and J genes are TRBV20-1 and TRBJ2-3, with TRBD2 matching 13 bases. The CDR3 consists of 17 residues. The germline V gene has CDR1 DFQATT and CDR2 SNEGSKA (reference sequence). V lost 5 bases to trimming and J lost 3 bases; unmatched junction nucleotides: 11. The CDR3: CSAELAGGLIGTDTQYF. DNA for the CDR3: TGCAGTGCTGAACTAGCGGGGGGGCTTATAGGGACAGATACGCAGTATTTT.

This sequence joins TRBV18 and TRBJ1-2, with D perhaps matching TRBD1 (5 bases). The CDR3 spans 14 residues. Germline CDR1 is KGHSH and CDR2 is LQKENI. Trimming took 2 bases from V and 2 from J, leaving 9 bases between them. This CDR3 reads CASSPSGGNYGYTF. The CDR3 DNA sequence: TGTGCCAGCTCACCAAGTGGGGGAAACTATGGCTACACCTTC. Looking up the rest from reference TRBV18 and TRBJ1-2 gives the full variable domain: NAGVMQNPRHLVRRRGQEARLRCSPMKGHSHVYWYRQLPEEGLKFMVYLQKENIIDESGMPKERFSAEFPKEGPSILRIQQVVRGDSAAYFCASSPSGGNYGYTFGSGTRLTVV.

This rearrangement joins TRBV6-5 to TRBJ2-7; the match to TRBD2 covers 9 bases. Germline-derived CDR1 and CDR2 are MNHEY and SVGAGI. Losses at the gene ends were 6 bases for V and 1 base for J; bases not matched to a gene: 7. The CDR3 is made up of 15 amino acids. This chain's CDR3 is CASRPSGRTSYEQYF. CDR3 DNA: TGTGCCAGCAGACCAAGCGGGAGGACGTCCTACGAGCAGTACTTC.

A single count supports this clonotype. The chain has TRBV12-3 or TRBV12-4 and TRBJ2-3, with TRBD2 as a possible D gene (5 bases). V was clipped by 4 bases and J by 9 bases, with 11 bases between them. This CDR3 spans 12 amino acids. CDR3 coding DNA: TGTGCCAGCAGTTCAACTAGAGGAACGCAGTATTTT. Residues: CASSSTRGTQYF.